The source of this T cell receptor (beta chain) is a study of blood T cells in healthy people across ages. For the study at large: Every two T cells gave about one barcoded beta molecule via template switching.

CDR3 length equals 11 residues. Trimming removed 1 base from V and 4 bases from J, with 3 bases in between. Germline CDR1 SQVTM, CDR2 ANQGSEA. In its sample, this clonotype was seen a few times. Then a second PCR, running roughly 7 to 11 cycles, was carried out with a sample-barcoded 5' primer and a J-beta primer mix. Researchers report that a template-switch adaptor with 12 random nucleotides tagged each cDNA molecule. One entry per CDR3 protein, called by TCRdb with MiXCR from the 5' RACE reads. The table records some 750,000 distinct CDR3 sequences, 20% to 25% of them present only once. Investigators took about 9.1 milliliters of peripheral blood from every donor.

The material sequenced was blood. This receptor was taken from a man between 65 and 80 years old in good health. The chain has TRBV29-1 and TRBJ2-3; D uncertain. CDR3 bases: TGCAGCGTTGAAGGTCCAGATACGCAGTATTTT. It encodes CSVEGPDTQYF.